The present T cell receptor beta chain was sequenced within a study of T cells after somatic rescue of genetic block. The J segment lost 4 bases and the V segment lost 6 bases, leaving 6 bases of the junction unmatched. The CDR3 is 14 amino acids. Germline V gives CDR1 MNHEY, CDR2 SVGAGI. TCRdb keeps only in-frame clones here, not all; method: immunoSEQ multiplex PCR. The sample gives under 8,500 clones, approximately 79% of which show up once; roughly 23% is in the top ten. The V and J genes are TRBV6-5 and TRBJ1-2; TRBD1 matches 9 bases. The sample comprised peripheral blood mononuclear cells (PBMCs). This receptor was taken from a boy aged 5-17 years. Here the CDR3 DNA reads TGTGCCAGCAGGCCGACAGGGGGAGGCTATGGCTACACCTTC. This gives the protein CASRPTGGGYGYTF.